This T cell receptor (beta chain) was recovered during a study of OX40 agonist ivuxolimab in advanced cancers. Study summary: In three patients, partial responses were observed, one with hepatocellular carcinoma and two with cutaneous melanoma.

As to this clone: The antigen remains undetermined.

Per the germline V gene, CDR1 is SGHTA and CDR2 is FQGNSA. V lost 0 bases, J lost 9 bases, and 18 bases lay in between. The CDR3 covers 16 residues. Here immunoSEQ multiplex PCR was the method, and the copy in TCRdb shows in-frame clones only, minus some. The table includes about 74,000 clones, 88% detected once. Study conclusions and caveats: Nonresponders included some who also had low normalized T-cell clonal expansion.

The clonotype comes from an adult with an advanced solid tumor such as melanoma, head and neck, liver or kidney cancer. Material: CD4+ or CD8+ T cells sorted from blood, obtained in a trial of the OX40 agonist ivuxolimab. The V and J genes are TRBV7-2 and TRBJ2-1; the D is unclear. The CDR3 DNA is TGTGCCAGCAGCTTAGCTTGGCGTACATTGAACTCTGAGCAGTTCTTC. It translates to CASSLAWRTLNSEQFF.